A selection of T cell receptor beta chains follows, all from one sample in a study of T-cell reconstitution after alpha-beta-depleted transplantation in children. TCRdb recomputed calls from the PCR reads with MiXCR, one row per CDR3 protein. The sample records about 870,000 distinct CDR3 sequences, about 16% being singletons. Sequenced material: PBMCs, mostly from graft donor cells, taken 360 days after TCRalphabeta/CD19-depleted stem cell transplant. The source is a male patient between 10 and 17 years old who had a stem cell transplant for acute lymphoblastic leukemia, so the T cells may come from the graft donor. CDR3s include the opening cysteine and the closing phenylalanine or tryptophan. The D gene is left open where the match is weak. Expanded clones get a size class; other rows say once, few or many, or leave the size out.

>-|TRBV5-1|many
CASSLAHTSYEQYF
>TRBD2|TRBV5-1|many
CASSLRAGGTYEQYF
>-|TRBV18|-
CASSPPEIAGNIQYF
>-|TRBV7-2|many
CASSLGGVNYGYTF
>TRBD1|TRBV7-3|-
CASSLHLARTGRGGTEAFF
>TRBD2|TRBV27|-
CASTRLAGGRSYEQYF
>TRBD1|TRBV20-1|many
CSAHPGQGVVSQPQHF
>-|TRBV7-3|-
CASSTQRGANVLTF
>-|TRBV10-3|few
CAIGPSSPYEQYF
>TRBD2|TRBV24-1|-
CATSQPSGRKADTQYF
>-|TRBV15|-
CATSSWRGVSNQPQHF
>TRBD2|TRBV6-2/TRBV6-3|many
CASSSLLAGVKWQFF
>TRBD2|TRBV7-9|few
CASSLGETSGRPYEQYF
>TRBD2|TRBV7-2|-
CASSFWGRGPSTQYF